These T cell receptor beta chains were read from a single sample in a study of cytomegalovirus exposure and HLA in healthy donors. Clones were sequenced by immunoSEQ multiplex PCR, and TCRdb holds only the in-frame ones, with some missing. The sample consists of about 110,000 clones, more than 65% of them appearing once. Material for sequencing was PBMCs. The receptors come from a human donor in good health. Both conserved end residues are part of each CDR3. A D gene is named only where the DNA matches it firmly. A row's size may be missing; if present it is once, few, many or a size class.

size | J | V | D | DNA | CDR3
- | TRBJ1-1 | TRBV14 | - | TGTGCCAGCAGCCAACTACGCGGGGGAACTGAAGCTTTCTTT | CASSQLRGGTEAFF
- | TRBJ2-1 | TRBV4-2 | TRBD2 | TGTGCCAGCAGCCTTCTTGGGGGGACTAGCGGGGTCAATGAGCAGTTCTTC | CASSLLGGTSGVNEQFF
- | TRBJ2-6 | TRBV5-4 | TRBD1 | TGTGCCAGCAGCTTGGGAGACAGGGCTGGGGCCAACGGCCTGACTTTC | CASSLGDRAGANGLTF
- | TRBJ1-6 | TRBV2 | - | TGTGCCAGCACCGACAGGTTGGGTAATTCACCCCTCCACTTT | CASTDRLGNSPLHF
- | TRBJ2-5 | TRBV10-1 | TRBD2 | TGCGCCAGCAGTGACCGGACTAGCGGGACTGAGACCCAGTACTTC | CASSDRTSGTETQYF
once | TRBJ1-1 | TRBV29-1 | - | TGCAGCGTTGAAGGGCCCGGGGTGAACACTGAAGCTTTCTTT | CSVEGPGVNTEAFF
- | TRBJ2-7 | TRBV27 | - | TGTGCCATCCGTGCCTCGGGGTTGGGGGAGCAGTACTTC | CAIRASGLGEQYF
- | TRBJ1-2 | TRBV5-1 | - | TGCGCCAGCAGCCCATACGTACGGCAGGGTCTATCCTATGGCTACACCTTC | CASSPYVRQGLSYGYTF
few | TRBJ2-6 | TRBV13 | TRBD1 | TGTGCCAGCAGCTCACGTAGGGGACAGGGTAGCTCTGGGGCCAACGTCCTGACTTTC | CASSSRRGQGSSGANVLTF
- | TRBJ2-7 | TRBV11-3 | TRBD2 | TGTGCCAGCAGCTCCGGGGCGGCGGGAGAATACGAGCAGTACTTC | CASSSGAAGEYEQYF
once | TRBJ1-1 | TRBV6-1 | TRBD1 | TGTGCCAGCAGTGATCGGGACAGGGGAAAAGCTTTCTTT | CASSDRDRGKAFF
- | TRBJ1-3 | TRBV5-1 | - | TGCGCCAGCAGCTCCACAGGGTTTTCCGGAAACACCATATATTTT | CASSSTGFSGNTIYF
- | TRBJ2-7 | TRBV30 | TRBD1 | TGTGCCTGGAGTGAGGACAGGGGGCGCGAGCAGTACTTC | CAWSEDRGREQYF